Included here is one TCR beta chain sequence, with context. The antigen remains undetermined. V shed 4 bases and J 5 bases; nucleotides not matched to a gene: 8. The germline V gene has CDR1 SGHRS and CDR2 YFSETQ. The CDR3 has 14 residues. This sample stems from a study of T cell responses to AZD1222 COVID-19 vaccine. Findings of the study overall: A mostly white British donor set with more females was recruited, and clonal diversity was possibly underestimated.

Using immunoSEQ multiplex PCR, the repertoire was profiled, and TCRdb retains in-frame clones only, with some absent. The top ten hold roughly 6.5% of the sample, which has approximately 67,000 clones, roughly 80% seen once. Here the sequenced sample was peripheral blood, taken 28 days after the second AZD1222 dose. V and J are TRBV5-1 and TRBJ1-1, with 7 bases lining up with TRBD1. The sequence was obtained from an adult who received the AZD1222 COVID-19 vaccine. The CDR3 region is CASSRNRGGTEAFF. The CDR3, as DNA: TGCGCCAGCAGCCGGAACAGGGGCGGGACTGAAGCTTTCTTT.